Sequencing of this T cell receptor (beta chain) was carried out in a study of blood T cell repertoires in COVID-19. About the study: Whether acute or convalescent, the COVID-19 samples came from the United States, Italy and Spain. T cells, B-cell-depleted T cells, or PBMCs supplied cDNA or gDNA.

This CDR3 region has 15 residues. V lost 4 bases, J lost 5 bases, and 6 bases stayed unmatched. Germline CDR1 MDHEN, CDR2 SYDVKM. This table comes from immunoSEQ multiplex PCR, and its TCRdb copy is limited to in-frame clones, with some not included. The top ten hold 45% to 55% of the sample, which has some 26,000 clones, 81% seen once. This sequence originates from a man aged 50-59 years with active or convalescent COVID-19. Sequenced input: peripheral blood. The rearrangement uses TRBV28 and TRBJ2-1; 9 bases align to TRBD1. The CDR3, as DNA: TGTGCCAGCAGTTCGAGGGGGGACAGGGACAATGAGCAGTTCTTC. Protein sequence: CASSSRGDRDNEQFF.